This T cell receptor beta chain was sequenced for a study of blood T cell repertoires in COVID-19. Study-level information: The study drew acute and convalescent COVID-19 samples from the United States, Italy and Spain. Sources were T cells, B-cell-depleted T cells, or PBMCs; the material itself was cDNA or gDNA.

The V and J ends lost 4 bases and 4 bases respectively, with 13 bases between them. The CDR3 has 15 residues. Germline CDR1 LNHDA, CDR2 SQIVND (reference sequence). Per the original methods: It was from reference gene primer amplification that nucleated cell counts were estimated. Sequencing used immunoSEQ multiplex PCR; TCRdb keeps in-frame clones, though not all of them. From that table come the V and J calls and clone size; the DNA was used to work out D and trimming. The sample gives 97,000 or so clones, around 90% of which show up once; under 3% is in the top ten. This clone was counted once. This TCR came from a man aged 50-59 years with active or convalescent COVID-19. The source material was peripheral blood. The chain joins TRBV19 to TRBJ1-4, with D perhaps TRBD1 (6 bases). The CDR3 region has the DNA TGTGCCAGTAGTACCCAGGGGAAGGGTAATGAAAAACTGTTTTTT. Its protein is CASSTQGKGNEKLFF. The full variable domain, its missing parts supplied by reference TRBV19 and TRBJ1-4, is DGGITQSPKYLFRKEGQNVTLSCEQNLNHDAMYWYRQDPGQGLRLIYYSQIVNDFQKGDIAEGYSVSREKKESFPLTVTSAQKNPTAFYLCASSTQGKGNEKLFFGSGTQLSVL.